This TCR beta chain was sequenced during a study of cytomegalovirus exposure and HLA in healthy donors. Notes on the study in general: When a later analysis was performed, an Asian-associated ancestry cluster reportedly had fewer N-insertions than the roughly 670-donor mean. A later analysis by the authors found several of the most significant clusters apparently linked to common viral pathogens.

Comment on this clone: Its antigen is not identified.

The study ran its PCR with 60 Vbeta and 13 Jbeta primers. Sequencing used immunoSEQ multiplex PCR; TCRdb keeps in-frame clones, though not all of them. The sample yields 210,000 or so clones, 75% to 80% seen once. Unmatched junction bases numbered 3, after V lost 6 bases and J lost 4 bases. Germline-derived CDR1 and CDR2 are SNHLY and FYNNEI. CDR3 length: 12 amino acids. The chain recombines TRBV2 with TRBJ2-7; 7 nucleotides agree with TRBD2. This receptor was taken from a woman between 25 and 40 years old in good health and CMV-seropositive. What was sequenced was PBMCs. The DNA for the CDR3 is TGTGCCAGCAGACGCGGGGGATACGAGCAGTACTTC. It codes for CASRRGGYEQYF.